This TCR beta chain was documented in a study of cytomegalovirus exposure and HLA in healthy donors. Germline lookup yields CDR1 PRHDT and CDR2 FYEKMQ (reference sequence). The CDR3 covers 15 residues. V dropped 3 bases and J dropped 0; count of bases not matched to a gene: 1. Using immunoSEQ multiplex PCR, the repertoire was profiled, and TCRdb retains in-frame clones only, with some absent. This table holds roughly 84,000 clones, under 95% found once. This clone was seen a few times. The rearrangement uses TRBV13 and TRBJ2-2, with TRBD2 matching 7 bases. The material sequenced was PBMCs. The sequence derives from a young man in good health and CMV-seronegative. The CDR3 protein is CASSFGTTNTGELFF. The CDR3 coding sequence is TGTGCCAGCAGCTTTGGGACTACGAACACCGGGGAGCTGTTTTTT.